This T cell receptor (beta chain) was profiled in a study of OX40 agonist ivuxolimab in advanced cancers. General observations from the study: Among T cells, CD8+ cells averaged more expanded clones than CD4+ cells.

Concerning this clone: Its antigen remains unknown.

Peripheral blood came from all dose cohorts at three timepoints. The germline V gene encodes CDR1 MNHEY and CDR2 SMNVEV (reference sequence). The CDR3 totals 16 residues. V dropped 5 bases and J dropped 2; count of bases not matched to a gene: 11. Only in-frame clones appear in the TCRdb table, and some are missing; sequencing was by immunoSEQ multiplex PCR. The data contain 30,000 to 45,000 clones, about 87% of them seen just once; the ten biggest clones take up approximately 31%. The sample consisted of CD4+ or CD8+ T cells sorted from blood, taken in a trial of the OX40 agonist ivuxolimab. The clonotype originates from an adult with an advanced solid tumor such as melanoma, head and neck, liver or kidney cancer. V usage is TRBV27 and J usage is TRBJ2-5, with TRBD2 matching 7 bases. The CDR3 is CASSNLAEVAQETQYF. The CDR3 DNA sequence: TGTGCCAGCAGTAACCTAGCGGAAGTAGCGCAAGAGACCCAGTACTTC.